A selection of T cell receptor beta chains follows, all from one sample in a study of CD8 T cells in Susac syndrome. TCRdb analysed the immunoSEQ multiplex PCR reads with MiXCR anew, one entry per CDR3 protein. The top ten clones hold around 0.076% of a sample with a few hundred thousand distinct CDR3 sequences, approximately 95% of them seen once. What was sequenced was CD4+ T cells from PBMCs. The receptors derive from a human donor with multiple sclerosis. Both conserved end residues are part of each CDR3. The order of the fields is CDR3 protein, CDR3 DNA, clone size, V gene, J gene, D gene. A D gene is named only where the DNA matches it firmly. Not every row has a clone size; where given, it reads once, few, many or a size class.

CASSLMNSRTSPYNEQFF	TGCGCCAGCAGCTTGATGAACTCCCGGACGTCCCCCTACAATGAGCAGTTCTTC	.	TRBV5-1	TRBJ2-1	.
CSVVLAGTDTQYF	TGCAGCGTTGTGCTCGCGGGCACAGATACGCAGTATTTT	.	TRBV29-1	TRBJ2-3	.
CASGGQVSYNEQFF	TGTGCTAGTGGGGGACAGGTCTCCTACAATGAGCAGTTCTTC	.	TRBV12-5	TRBJ2-1	TRBD1
CASSSPLVYEQYF	TGTGCCAGCAGTTCTCCCTTGGTCTACGAGCAGTACTTC	.	TRBV12-3/TRBV12-4	TRBJ2-7	.
CASQGTGAPYEQYF	TGTGCCAGCCAAGGAACTGGGGCCCCCTACGAGCAGTACTTC	once	TRBV25-1	TRBJ2-7	.
CATRSTEPGLATGEQFF	TGTGCCACCAGGAGCACTGAACCGGGACTAGCGACGGGTGAGCAGTTCTTC	.	TRBV24-1	TRBJ2-1	TRBD2
CASASGRSNQPQHF	TGTGCTAGTGCCTCCGGCAGGAGCAATCAGCCCCAGCATTTT	.	TRBV12-5	TRBJ1-5	.
CSASTGGNTEAFF	TGCAGCGCTTCGACAGGGGGCAACACTGAAGCTTTCTTT	.	TRBV29-1	TRBJ1-1	TRBD1
CSGGDRSSYNEQFF	TGCAGCGGGGGGGACCGAAGCTCCTACAATGAGCAGTTCTTC	.	TRBV29-1	TRBJ2-1	.
CSVDPDGDNYGYTF	TGCAGCGTTGACCCTGACGGTGACAACTATGGCTACACCTTC	.	TRBV29-1	TRBJ1-2	.
CATSRKQGNQPQHF	TGTGCCACCAGCAGGAAGCAGGGGAATCAGCCCCAGCATTTT	.	TRBV15	TRBJ1-5	.
CASSQGGQAFYEQYF	TGTGCCAGCAGCCAAGGGGGACAGGCTTTCTACGAGCAGTACTTC	.	TRBV4-2	TRBJ2-7	TRBD1
CSARNIPRTQYF	TGCAGTGCTAGGAATATTCCGAGGACCCAGTACTTC	.	TRBV20-1	TRBJ2-5	.
CASSLTGDGEQFF	TGTGCCAGTAGTTTGACAGGGGACGGTGAGCAGTTCTTC	.	TRBV19	TRBJ2-1	TRBD1
CASSLDRFSYEQYF	TGTGCCAGCAGCTTAGACAGGTTTTCCTACGAGCAGTACTTC	.	TRBV11-2	TRBJ2-7	.
CSARGGQETQYF	TGCAGTGCTAGGGGCGGCCAAGAGACCCAGTACTTC	few	TRBV20-1	TRBJ2-5	.
CSVTDRKFSGNTIYF	TGCAGCGTCACGGACAGAAAGTTCTCTGGAAACACCATATATTTT	.	TRBV29-1	TRBJ1-3	.
CASSPGTQTDTQYF	TGTGCCAGCAGCCCCGGGACTCAAACAGATACGCAGTATTTT	.	TRBV11-2	TRBJ2-3	.
CSVQTGGQDYGYTF	TGCAGTGTCCAGACAGGGGGACAAGACTATGGCTACACCTTC	.	TRBV20-1	TRBJ1-2	TRBD1
CAWSAGGDTQYF	TGTGCCTGGAGTGCGGGGGGGGATACGCAGTATTTT	.	TRBV30	TRBJ2-3	TRBD2
CAWSPRGDTQYF	TGTGCCTGGAGTCCGCGGGGAGATACGCAGTATTTT	.	TRBV30	TRBJ2-3	.
CASSQAGGNTIYF	TGTGCCAGCAGCCAAGCGGGAGGAAACACCATATATTTT	.	TRBV4-2	TRBJ1-3	.
CATSQAGTTGELFF	TGTGCCACCAGCCAAGCGGGGACTACGGGGGAGCTGTTTTTT	.	TRBV24-1	TRBJ2-2	TRBD2
CSVGQGIYEQYF	TGCAGCGTTGGACAGGGGATCTACGAGCAGTACTTC	few	TRBV29-1	TRBJ2-7	TRBD1
CASSQSGQTTGGDTQYF	TGTGCCAGCAGCCAAAGTGGACAGACAACTGGCGGGGATACGCAGTATTTT	.	TRBV7-9	TRBJ2-3	.
CASRGTGWYEQYF	TGTGCCAGCAGGGGGACAGGGTGGTACGAGCAGTACTTC	.	TRBV27	TRBJ2-7	TRBD1
CASRGQGTTQYF	TGTGCCAGCAGAGGGCAGGGAACGACCCAGTACTTC	.	TRBV7-8	TRBJ2-5	.
CASSLAPLGNEQYF	TGCGCCAGCAGCTTGGCCCCCCTTGGCAACGAGCAGTACTTC	.	TRBV5-1	TRBJ2-7	.
CSVVGDNYGYTF	TGCAGCGTTGTAGGGGATAACTATGGCTACACCTTC	.	TRBV29-1	TRBJ1-2	.
CASSLASGHSRVGSYEQYF	TGTGCCAGCAGCTTAGCTTCGGGACATAGTCGCGTCGGGTCTTACGAGCAGTACTTC	.	TRBV7-2	TRBJ2-7	.
CAISDRGRGTEAFF	TGTGCCATCAGTGACAGGGGGCGAGGCACTGAAGCTTTCTTT	.	TRBV10-3	TRBJ1-1	TRBD1
CASSLVPNFDYGYTF	TGTGCCAGCAGCTTGGTCCCGAATTTTGACTATGGCTACACCTTC	.	TRBV5-6	TRBJ1-2	.
CASSLWTSGGQETQYF	TGTGCCAGCAGTCTCTGGACTAGCGGGGGACAAGAGACCCAGTACTTC	.	TRBV6-4	TRBJ2-5	TRBD2
CASSLELAGANVLTF	TGTGCCAGCAGCTTAGAGCTAGCTGGGGCCAACGTCCTGACTTTC	.	TRBV7-9	TRBJ2-6	.
CASSMTGAGTDTQYF	TGTGCCAGCAGCATGACTGGTGCGGGAACAGATACGCAGTATTTT	.	TRBV5-4	TRBJ2-3	.
CSARSRGQGAGDTQYF	TGCAGTGCTAGATCTAGGGGACAGGGGGCGGGAGATACGCAGTATTTT	.	TRBV20-1	TRBJ2-3	TRBD1
CSAPPRDRDYGELFF	TGCAGTGCTCCTCCCCGGGACAGGGACTACGGGGAGCTGTTTTTT	.	TRBV20-1	TRBJ2-2	TRBD1
CASSELVGEMKKLFF	TGTGCCAGCAGTGAATTAGTAGGTGAAATGAAAAAACTGTTTTTT	.	TRBV25-1	TRBJ1-4	.
CASSPLRTGYREQFF	TGTGCCAGCAGTCCACTCCGGACAGGGTATAGGGAGCAGTTCTTC	.	TRBV12-3/TRBV12-4	TRBJ2-1	TRBD1
CASSPRGGSTDTQYF	TGCGCCAGCAGCCCGAGGGGGGGCAGCACAGATACGCAGTATTTT	once	TRBV5-1	TRBJ2-3	.
CASSLDREWTEAFF	TGTGCCAGCAGCTTGGACAGGGAGTGGACTGAAGCTTTCTTT	.	TRBV5-6	TRBJ1-1	.
CASTIWGIGANVLTF	TGTGCCAGCACCATATGGGGCATAGGGGCCAACGTCCTGACTTTC	.	TRBV27	TRBJ2-6	.
CSVVDPGEKLFF	TGCAGCGTTGTAGACCCGGGGGAAAAACTGTTTTTT	.	TRBV29-1	TRBJ1-4	.
CASSPRPTSDTQYF	TGTGCCAGCAGCCCCCGCCCGACTTCAGATACGCAGTATTTT	.	TRBV3-1	TRBJ2-3	.
CASSLQTESNYGYTF	TGTGCCAGTAGTCTTCAAACGGAGTCTAACTATGGCTACACCTTC	.	TRBV19	TRBJ1-2	.
CASRFSGGSSYNEQFF	TGTGCCAGCAGGTTTAGCGGGGGTTCCTCCTACAATGAGCAGTTCTTC	once	TRBV6-2/TRBV6-3	TRBJ2-1	TRBD2
CASSRTERRTEAFF	TGCGCCAGCAGTCGCACGGAGAGGCGCACTGAAGCTTTCTTT	.	TRBV23-1	TRBJ1-1	.